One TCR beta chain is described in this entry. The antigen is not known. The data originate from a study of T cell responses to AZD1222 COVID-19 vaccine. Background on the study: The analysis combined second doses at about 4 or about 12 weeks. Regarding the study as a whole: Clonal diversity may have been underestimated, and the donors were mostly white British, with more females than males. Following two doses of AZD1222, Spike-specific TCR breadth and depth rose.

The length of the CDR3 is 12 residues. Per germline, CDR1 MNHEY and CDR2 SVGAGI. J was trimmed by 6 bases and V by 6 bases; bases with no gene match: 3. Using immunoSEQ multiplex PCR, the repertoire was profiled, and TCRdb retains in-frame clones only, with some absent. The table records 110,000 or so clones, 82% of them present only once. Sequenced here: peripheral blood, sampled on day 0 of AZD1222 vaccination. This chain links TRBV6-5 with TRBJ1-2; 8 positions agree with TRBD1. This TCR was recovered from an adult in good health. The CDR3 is CASSQDRDGYTF. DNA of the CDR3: TGTGCCAGCAGCCAGGACAGGGATGGCTACACCTTC.